This TCR gamma chain derives from a study of γδ T cells in repeated Plasmodium falciparum infection (dated by TCRdb to the early 2020s). Notes on the research overall: The natural-infection arm enrolled Malian children exposed to intense seasonal malaria transmission, compared against age and gender matched Australian children. Four controlled human malaria infections were administered to five or six malaria-naive U.S. adults over roughly 580 days by bites from P. falciparum NF54-infected Anopheles stephensi mosquitoes. Samples were collected from controlled-infection subjects at baseline, immediately before selected infections, and 21 days after each infection. Malian gammadelta TCR repertoires were analysed cross-sectionally during no-transmission periods and longitudinally across acute febrile malaria episodes. Using both natural infection in Mali and controlled human malaria infection, the study looked at the way repeated Plasmodium falciparum infection shapes the human gammadelta T cell repertoire.

Beyond this particular receptor, the publication reports: The controlled-infection cohort was small, limiting analysis of inter-individual variability in gammadelta T cell responses. Generalizability was limited because the Malian cohort came from a small rural village made up predominantly of one ethnic group.

About this clone: The clone's antigen remains unknown. This likely came from a read error, as a far larger clone is one base away. Other DNA sequences in the same sample also yield this CDR3.

The library relied on multiplex PCR. The instrument was an Illumina MiSeq. From each sorted gammadelta T cell sample, both TCR gamma (TRG) and TCR delta (TRD) chains were sequenced. Regarding the original processing steps: The repertoire analyses drew on clonotype tree plots, the accumulated frequency of the top 20 clonotypes, and diversity index (DI) and D75 metrics. TCRdb reran clone calling on the public reads with CATT; rows sharing one DNA sequence were then combined. These V and J calls originate from TCRdb's pipeline instead of the authors' own analysis. In this sample the table shows approximately 30,000 gamma-chain clones, roughly 1.4% of which occur a single time. Just under 20% of the sample is taken by the ten largest. The specimen sequenced was gamma-delta T cells from blood. The clonotype was recovered from a pool of human donors (malaria-infected and uninfected, not separated).

The CDR3: CATWDSLNYKKLF. The DNA sequence follows: TGTGCCACCTGGGACTCTCTAAACTATAAGAAACTCTTT. The rearranged chain carries TRGV4 and TRGJ1 or TRGJ2. The J gene is absent in TCRdb and was assigned here via DNA matching to germline. Sequences EGSTGY (CDR1) and YDSYTSSV (CDR2) are obtained from the germline V gene. The cysteine opens and the phenylalanine closes a CDR3 of 13 amino acids. Only CDR3 DNA is held: 39 bases, read in frame from base 1. After removal of 4 bases from V and 7 bases from J, the junction retains 10 bases not matched to a gene.